The 29 T cell receptor beta chains in this list originate from one sample, sequenced in a study of cytomegalovirus exposure and HLA in healthy donors. 13 Jbeta primers and 60 Vbeta primers were used for the PCR. Produced via immunoSEQ multiplex PCR; TCRdb's table is partial and in-frame only. The sample lists hundreds of thousands of clones; about 89% were seen once. The specimen sequenced was PBMCs. The receptors stem from a woman between 18 and 29 years old in good health and CMV-seronegative.

The chain employs TRBV14 and TRBJ1-1; 7 nucleotides agree with TRBD1. The V segment lost 5 bases and the J segment 0 bases; nucleotides outside the gene matches: 0. The CDR3 runs to 13 residues. The germline V gene has CDR1 SGHDN and CDR2 FVKESK. CDR3 DNA: TGTGCCAGCAGCGGACAGGTGAACACTGAAGCTTTCTTT. Its translation: CASSGQVNTEAFF.

The chain uses TRBV9 and TRBJ1-1; D gene ambiguous. CDR3 length equals 14 residues. The V gene lost 0 bases and the J gene lost 1 base, with 7 bases spanning the gap. CDR1 SGDLS and CDR2 YYNGEE come from the germline V gene. CDR3 region: CASSVDSRNTEAFF. Written as DNA, the CDR3 is TGTGCCAGCAGCGTAGATAGCAGGAACACTGAAGCTTTCTTT.

The chain is built from TRBV5-1 and TRBJ2-5; D might be TRBD1 (6 bases). Trimming removed 4 bases from V and 2 bases from J, with 12 bases in between. Germline CDR1 SGHRS, CDR2 YFSETQ. The CDR3 is 14 amino acids. The CDR3 region has the DNA TGCGCCAGCAGCCACGGACAGACACAAGAGACCCAGTACTTC. Translating gives CASSHGQTQETQYF.

This chain connects TRBV7-2 to TRBJ1-2; a weak D match, TRBD1 (5 bases). The V end was cut by 2 bases, the J end by 5 bases, with 9 bases between. The CDR3 extends over 13 amino acids. CDR1 and CDR2 (germline): SGHTA, FQGNSA. CDR3 nucleotides: TGTGCCAGCAGCTTATTGACAGCGTATGGCTACACCTTC. Its translation is CASSLLTAYGYTF.

V is TRBV7-9 and J is TRBJ1-2; 9 nucleotides match TRBD1. Trimming removed 2 bases from V and 6 bases from J; junction bases left unmatched: 7. Per the germline V gene, CDR1 is SEHNR and CDR2 is FQNEAQ (reference sequence). The CDR3 spans 15 residues. For the CDR3, the DNA is TGTGCCAGCAGCTTATCGGGGACAGGGTTGGATGGCTACACCTTC. Amino acids: CASSLSGTGLDGYTF. The whole variable domain, remainder taken from reference TRBV7-9 and TRBJ1-2, is DTGVSQNPRHKITKRGQNVTFRCDPISEHNRLYWYRQTLGQGPEFLTYFQNEAQLEKSRLLSDRFSAERPKGSFSTLEIQRTEQGDSAMYLCASSLSGTGLDGYTFGSGTRLTVV.

This sequence joins TRBV7-6 and TRBJ1-5; TRBD1 matches at 7 bases. J lost 5 bases, V lost 2 bases, and 6 bases had no gene match. Germline V gives CDR1 SGHVS, CDR2 FNYEAQ. This CDR3 region has 15 residues. The CDR3 DNA reads TGTGCCAGCAGCTTATCGCCGGACAGGTATCAGCCCCAGCATTTT. This gives the protein CASSLSPDRYQPQHF.

The V and J genes are TRBV15 and TRBJ1-6; TRBD1 might be the D (5 bases). Trimming shortened V by 0 bases and J by 7 bases, and 13 bases separated the two germline ends. The CDR3 runs 16 residues. Germline V gene lookup returns CDR1 LNHNV and CDR2 YYDKDF (reference sequence). CDR3 loop: CATSRDGAGGNSPLHF. The DNA for the CDR3 is TGTGCCACCAGCAGAGATGGGGCCGGGGGGAATTCACCCCTCCACTTT.

The rearrangement uses TRBV11-2 and TRBJ1-4, with a possible D match to TRBD1 (6 bases). The CDR3 totals 15 residues. CDR1 and CDR2 (germline): SGHAT, FQNNGV. The V gene lost 4 bases and the J gene lost 0 bases, with 9 bases spanning the gap. For the CDR3, the DNA is TGTGCCAGCAGCTCATACAGGGCAACTAATGAAAAACTGTTTTTT. Its translation: CASSSYRATNEKLFF.

This clone was counted between two and nine times. As DNA, the CDR3 is TGCAGCGTCATCTGGGGGGGGACTGAAGCTTTCTTT. Its protein product is CSVIWGGTEAFF. The chain couples TRBV29-1 to TRBJ1-1, with a possible D match to TRBD1 (5 bases). Trimming took 6 bases from V and 5 from J, leaving 13 bases between them. The CDR3 sequence is 12 residues long. The germline V gene encodes CDR1 SQVTM and CDR2 ANQGSEA.

This chain links TRBV9 with TRBJ1-1; D is unclear. V lost 1 base, J lost 1 base, and 8 bases lay in between. Germline CDR1 SGDLS, CDR2 YYNGEE. This CDR3 has 14 amino acids. The CDR3 reads CASSVLTENTEAFF. The CDR3 DNA reads TGTGCCAGCAGCGTACTTACAGAGAACACTGAAGCTTTCTTT.

The gene calls are TRBV2 and TRBJ1-5, with D tentatively TRBD1 (5 bases). The CDR3 consists of 13 residues. V dropped 9 bases and J dropped 5 bases, with 14 bases sitting between them. Germline lookup yields CDR1 SNHLY and CDR2 FYNNEI. Here the CDR3 DNA reads TGTGCCAGTGGAACAGGTCCCGATCAGCCCCAGCATTTT. Protein product: CASGTGPDQPQHF.

This clone was seen a few times. The V call is TRBV7-2, the J call TRBJ2-1, with D unresolved. V was cut by 10 bases and J by 0 bases, with 16 bases left in between. The CDR3 runs 15 residues. Germline assignment: CDR1 SGHTA and CDR2 FQGNSA. CDR3 residues: CATNSGGYSYNEQFF. In DNA form, the CDR3 reads TGTGCCACAAATTCGGGTGGTTACTCCTACAATGAGCAGTTCTTC.

The chain links TRBV5-4 to TRBJ1-2; 9 bases are a match to TRBD1. The germline gives CDR1 SGHNT, CDR2 YYREEE (reference sequence). Trimming removed 4 bases from V and 8 bases from J; junction bases left unmatched: 15. There are 16 residues in the CDR3. Here the CDR3 DNA reads TGTGCCAGCAGCGCGGAGAACAGGGGGCGGTTGAGCGGCTACACCTTC. It is translated as CASSAENRGRLSGYTF.

The chain recombines TRBV10-2 with TRBJ2-7, with a weak D call TRBD2 (5 bases). CDR3 length equals 12 residues. Germline CDR1 is WSHSY and CDR2 is SAAADI. Trimming removed 4 bases at V and 3 bases at J, with 7 bases between. This CDR3 reads CASSVSGYEQYF. The DNA for the CDR3 is TGCGCCAGCAGTGTAAGCGGCTACGAGCAGTACTTC.

CDR3 amino acids: CASSSPLANVLTF. The CDR3 bases are TGTGCCAGCAGCTCCCCCCTGGCCAACGTCCTGACTTTC. The rearrangement uses TRBV7-9 and TRBJ2-6; no clear D gene. Germline V gives CDR1 SEHNR, CDR2 FQNEAQ (reference sequence). The CDR3 is 13 amino acids. V gave up 4 bases and J gave up 6 bases, with 7 bases separating them.

This rearrangement joins TRBV15 to TRBJ2-1; 10 bases align to TRBD2. Germline lookup yields CDR1 LNHNV and CDR2 YYDKDF (reference sequence). The V segment lost 5 bases and the J segment 7 bases; nucleotides outside the gene matches: 8. This CDR3 spans 15 amino acids. CDR3 residues: CATSLAGDVPNEQFF. The CDR3 nucleotides are TGTGCCACCAGCCTAGCGGGGGACGTCCCGAATGAGCAGTTCTTC.

The chain couples TRBV18 to TRBJ2-2; D unclear. The CDR3 is 17 residues long. The V end lost 3 bases, the J end lost 0 bases, and 14 bases lay between the germline ends. Germline V lookup: CDR1 KGHSH, CDR2 LQKENI. CDR3 nucleotides: TGTGCCAGCTCACCCGCCCCGTTCAGTGCGAACACCGGGGAGCTGTTTTTT. Translated, it gives CASSPAPFSANTGELFF.

The chain carries TRBV2 and TRBJ2-2; TRBD1 agrees at 9 bases. J was trimmed by 6 bases and V by 8 bases; bases with no gene match: 4. From germline, CDR1 is SNHLY and CDR2 FYNNEI. CDR3 length equals 13 residues. The CDR3 spells CASAGTGPGELFF. In nucleotides, the CDR3 is TGTGCCAGCGCCGGGACAGGGCCCGGGGAGCTGTTTTTT.

J is TRBJ2-5 and V is TRBV19, with 9 bases aligning to TRBD2. Germline CDR1 and CDR2: LNHDA and SQIVND (reference sequence). J gave up 2 bases and V 1 base, and 5 bases lay outside the gene matches. CDR3 length equals 16 residues. Written as DNA, the CDR3 is TGTGCCAGTAGTATAGGGGGAGCGGGAGGTCAAGAGACCCAGTACTTC. This translates into CASSIGGAGGQETQYF.

The sample holds one count of this clone. The V call is TRBV5-5, the J call TRBJ1-1; D is possibly TRBD1 (5 bases). Per germline, CDR1 SGHKS and CDR2 YYEKEE (reference sequence). The V and J ends lost 4 bases and 5 bases respectively, with 18 bases between them. The CDR3 has 15 residues. This CDR3 is CASSPSAGLGTEAFF. CDR3 coding DNA: TGTGCCAGCAGCCCCTCCGCAGGGCTTGGAACTGAAGCTTTCTTT. The whole variable domain, remainder taken from reference TRBV5-5 and TRBJ1-1, is DAGVTQSPTHLIKTRGQQVTLRCSPISGHKSVSWYQQVLGQGPQFIFQYYEKEERGRGNFPDRFSARQFPNYSSELNVNALLLGDSALYLCASSPSAGLGTEAFFGQGTRLTVV.

CDR3 in amino acids: CASSFRLAGATYTDTQYF. CDR3 nucleotides: TGTGCCAGCAGCTTCCGACTAGCGGGGGCGACTTACACAGATACGCAGTATTTT. The V gene is TRBV7-8, the J gene TRBJ2-3; TRBD2 agrees at 12 bases. Unmatched junction bases numbered 9, after V lost 3 bases and J lost 2 bases. There are 18 residues in the CDR3. Germline V gene data show CDR1 as SGHVS and CDR2 as FQNEAQ.

This clone showed up just once. The chain employs TRBV4-3 and TRBJ1-3; no firm D call. CDR3 size: 16 residues. Per germline, CDR1 LGHNA and CDR2 YSLEER. The V end was cut by 4 bases, the J end by 2 bases, with 15 bases between. The CDR3 here is CASSPTAGGTGNTIYF. For the CDR3, the DNA is TGCGCCAGCAGCCCCACGGCTGGCGGAACTGGAAACACCATATATTTT.

The V and J genes are TRBV27 and TRBJ2-1; perhaps TRBD1 as D (6 bases). Trimming stripped 3 bases from V and 4 bases from J, with 13 bases between. Germline-derived CDR1 and CDR2 are MNHEY and SMNVEV (reference sequence). This CDR3 contains 15 residues. This CDR3 reads CASSFTGPLYNEQFF. CDR3 bases: TGTGCCAGCAGTTTCACAGGGCCCCTGTACAATGAGCAGTTCTTC.

This chain uses TRBV6-5 with TRBJ1-5; D perhaps matches TRBD1 (5 bases). V was trimmed by 7 bases and J by 1 base, leaving 8 bases between them. This CDR3 comprises 13 residues. Germline V gene lookup returns CDR1 MNHEY and CDR2 SVGAGI. The CDR3 is CASTRESNQPQHF. CDR3 coding DNA: TGTGCCAGCACCAGGGAAAGCAATCAGCCCCAGCATTTT.

This chain links TRBV11-2 with TRBJ1-2; D is ambiguous. The V gene lost 0 bases and the J gene lost 6 bases, with 14 bases spanning the gap. This CDR3 is 15 amino acids long. Germline values: CDR1 SGHAT, CDR2 FQNNGV. CDR3 sequence (DNA): TGTGCCAGCAGCTTAGAATCCCGGAGCGCTAATGGCTACACCTTC. Translating it yields CASSLESRSANGYTF.

This clone came up once. The rearrangement uses TRBV10-3 and TRBJ2-1; tentatively, D is TRBD2 (6 bases). Trimming removed 6 bases from V and 8 bases from J, with 14 bases in between. The CDR3 runs 13 residues. The V gene's germline CDR1 is ENHRY and CDR2 SYGVKD. In DNA, the CDR3 is TGTGCCATCAGAGTGGTCGGGGGACATGAGCAGTTCTTC. Protein sequence: CAIRVVGGHEQFF.

V gene TRBV2 combines with J gene TRBJ1-1, with 7 positions matching TRBD1. CDR1 SNHLY and CDR2 FYNNEI come from the germline V gene. V gave up 6 bases and J gave up 9 bases; unmatched junction bases: 7. This CDR3 is 12 amino acids long. The CDR3 is CASRTGLVQAFF. The CDR3 coding sequence is TGTGCCAGCAGGACAGGGTTGGTTCAAGCTTTCTTT.

The chain is built from TRBV28 and TRBJ2-7; TRBD1 aligns across 9 bases. V was clipped by 6 bases and J by 4 bases; unmatched bases: 10. CDR3 size: 15 residues. Germline V gives CDR1 MDHEN, CDR2 SYDVKM. The CDR3 sequence is CASRGTGTGRYEQYF. The CDR3 DNA reads TGTGCCAGCAGGGGGACCGGGACAGGGAGGTACGAGCAGTACTTC.

The V gene is TRBV27, the J gene TRBJ2-7; 7 bases match TRBD1. Unmatched junction bases numbered 10, after V lost 5 bases and J lost 3 bases. Germline CDR1 MNHEY, CDR2 SMNVEV (reference sequence). This CDR3 is built from 15 residues. The CDR3: CASSPSTGPYYEQYF. In DNA, the CDR3 is TGTGCCAGCAGTCCGTCGACAGGGCCATACTACGAGCAGTACTTC.